These 16 T cell receptor beta chains were sequenced from one sample in a study of regulatory T cells in long-lasting Graves disease. CDR3-region Arm-PCR and iRepertoire HTBI primers produced the TCR beta libraries. TCRdb redid the calling of the multiplex PCR reads with MiXCR, one entry per CDR3 protein. The sample records 400,000 to 500,000 distinct CDR3 sequences, about 22% being singletons. Regarding time point: persistent/refractory GD, antithyroid drugs over 5 years with positive TRAb. The TCR library was made from RNA extracted from PBMCs. Here the sequenced sample was peripheral blood mononuclear cells (PBMCs), taken when the disease was refractory, from a patient treated with antithyroid drugs. Receptor source: a female donor with Graves disease.

This clonotype was detected a few times. This chain uses TRBV9 with TRBJ1-3; a possible D gene is TRBD1 (5 bases). V was shortened by 4 bases and J by 0 bases, with 11 bases between the two germline ends. Germline CDR1 is SGDLS and CDR2 is YYNGEE. The CDR3 loop spans 15 amino acids. In DNA, the CDR3 is TGTGCCAGCAGCCTAATGGGGGACTCTGGAAACACCATATATTTT. It is translated as CASSLMGDSGNTIYF.

This clonotype showed up just a few times. V gene TRBV20-1 combines with J gene TRBJ2-2; D might be TRBD2 (6 bases). The V gene lost 0 bases and the J gene lost 8 bases, with 10 bases spanning the gap. Germline values: CDR1 DFQATT, CDR2 SNEGSKA (reference sequence). The CDR3 extends over 13 amino acids. The CDR3 DNA is TGCAGTGCTAGAGAGGGCGGGGCTGGGGAGCTGTTTTTT. This encodes CSAREGGAGELFF.

This clonotype was seen at least ten times. The genes are TRBV2 and TRBJ1-4; D remains unclear. Germline CDR1 and CDR2: SNHLY and FYNNEI. Trimming took 6 bases from V and 0 from J, leaving 8 bases between them. The CDR3 has 14 residues. CDR3 sequence reads: CASRVPATNEKLFF. The DNA of the CDR3 is TGTGCCAGCAGGGTCCCTGCAACTAATGAAAAACTGTTTTTT.

There are many counts of this clonotype. The genes are TRBV7-9 and TRBJ1-5; D is ambiguous. In germline, CDR1 is SEHNR, CDR2 FQNEAQ (reference sequence). The germline V and J ends were trimmed by 1 base and 4 bases, with 2 bases remaining between them. This CDR3 has 12 amino acids. The CDR3 reads CASSLENQPQHF. The CDR3 region has the DNA TGTGCCAGCAGCTTAGAGAATCAGCCCCAGCATTTT.

V is TRBV20-1 and J is TRBJ1-1, with D hard to call. Germline-derived CDR1 and CDR2 are DFQATT and SNEGSKA (reference sequence). Trimming shortened V by 7 bases and J by 6 bases, and 12 bases separated the two germline ends. There are 11 residues in the CDR3. This CDR3 is CSGLGSSEAFF. The DNA of the CDR3 is TGCAGTGGGTTAGGGTCCTCTGAAGCTTTCTTT.

Ten or more counts support this clonotype. The V and J genes are TRBV5-1 and TRBJ1-1; D possibly corresponds to TRBD1 (5 bases). Germline loops: CDR1 SGHRS, CDR2 YFSETQ. V lost 0 bases, J lost 5 bases, and 8 bases lay in between. The CDR3 spans 13 residues. This CDR3 is CASSLDRGTEAFF. The CDR3 DNA is TGCGCCAGCAGCTTGGATCGGGGGACTGAAGCTTTCTTT.

This clonotype appeared a few times. V is TRBV30 and J is TRBJ1-1; D is ambiguous. The germline gives CDR1 GTSNPN, CDR2 SVGIG (reference sequence). The germline V and J ends were trimmed by 3 bases and 1 base, with 9 bases remaining between them. This CDR3 has 13 amino acids. The CDR3 coding sequence is TGTGCCTGGAGAAAGGGATCGAACACTGAAGCTTTCTTT. The encoded protein is CAWRKGSNTEAFF.

This clonotype was observed a few times. One end of the junction is discordant with germline, which a read error may explain. The chain joins TRBV7-2 to TRBJ2-5; possible D gene TRBD2, 5 bases. The CDR3 spans 16 residues. CDR1 SGHTA and CDR2 FQGNSA come from the germline V gene. The CDR3, as DNA: TGCGCCAGCAGCTTAATCTGGACTCCCGACGGGGAGACCCAGTACTTC. It encodes CASSLIWTPDGETQYF.

On this clonotype itself: Given a much more abundant clone one base away, this may be a read error. This chain links TRBV28 with TRBJ1-1; 7 nucleotides agree with TRBD1. This CDR3 has 14 residues. Germline CDR1 is MDHEN and CDR2 is SYDVKM. The V segment lost 5 bases and the J segment 7 bases; nucleotides outside the gene matches: 10. The CDR3 DNA reads TGTGCCAGCAGTCCTAGGGGGCGCGGAGTTGAAGCTTTCTTT. The encoded protein is CASSPRGRGVEAFF.

This clonotype was counted only a few times. Germline is not matched at one junction end, which may reflect a read error. The chain couples TRBV19 to TRBJ1-6; D gene unclear. There are 15 residues in the CDR3. From germline, CDR1 is LNHDA and CDR2 SQIVND (reference sequence). The CDR3 nucleotides are TGTGCCAGTAGCCTTGGACTCTCCCATAATTCACCCCTCCACTTT. It is translated as CASSLGLSHNSPLHF.

This clonotype was observed at least ten times. The chain employs TRBV28 and TRBJ2-7; 7 bases fit TRBD2. CDR3 length: 18 amino acids. With 3 bases clipped from V and 1 base from J, the junction kept 15 bases outside the gene matches. Looked up from germline, CDR1 is MDHEN and CDR2 is SYDVKM. The CDR3 coding sequence is TGTGCCAGCAGTTTGGATAGAGAAGGATGGGGGGGATCCTACGAGCAGTACTTC. Amino acid sequence: CASSLDREGWGGSYEQYF.

There are many counts of this clonotype. The chain has TRBV9 and TRBJ1-2; the D gene is possibly TRBD1 (6 bases). This CDR3 is built from 15 residues. The ends were cut back, 1 base at V and 4 bases at J, with 14 bases in the middle. Germline CDR1 SGDLS, CDR2 YYNGEE. CDR3 residues: CASSVLMTGTYGYTF. In DNA form, the CDR3 reads TGTGCCAGCAGCGTACTAATGACAGGAACCTATGGCTACACCTTC.

This clonotype appeared many times. V gene TRBV20-1 combines with J gene TRBJ2-7; D call uncertain. The CDR3 spans 11 residues. Trimming removed 5 bases at V and 1 base at J, with 6 bases between. Germline CDR1 reads DFQATT; CDR2 reads SNEGSKA (reference sequence). The CDR3 loop reads CSALVSYEQYF. The CDR3 DNA is TGCAGTGCTCTCGTTTCCTACGAGCAGTACTTC.

The sample holds many counts of this clonotype. The J gene is TRBJ1-2, the V gene TRBV27; D might be TRBD1 (5 bases). Germline V gives CDR1 MNHEY, CDR2 SMNVEV (reference sequence). There are 15 residues in the CDR3. V shed 6 bases and J shed 5 bases, with 19 bases lying between them. CDR3 bases: TGTGCCAGCAGATCCCTTTTGATTGGGGGTTATGGCTACACCTTC. Its translation: CASRSLLIGGYGYTF.

The CDR3 DNA reads as TGTGCCAGCAGTTTAGATGGTAGGGGTAATCAGCCCCAGCATTTT. Its protein product is CASSLDGRGNQPQHF. The chain employs TRBV12-3 or TRBV12-4 and TRBJ1-5; maybe TRBD1 (5 bases). V lost 1 base to trimming and J lost 4 bases, with 11 bases between them. This CDR3 comprises 15 residues.

This clonotype turned up a few times. J is TRBJ1-2 and V is TRBV20-1; D is undetermined. The V end lost 3 bases, the J end lost 2 bases, and 10 bases lay between the germline ends. The CDR3 consists of 13 residues. Germline V gene data show CDR1 as DFQATT and CDR2 as SNEGSKA (reference sequence). The CDR3 DNA reads as TGCAGTGCTAGGCCGGACGGCAACTATGGCTACACCTTC. Translation gives CSARPDGNYGYTF.